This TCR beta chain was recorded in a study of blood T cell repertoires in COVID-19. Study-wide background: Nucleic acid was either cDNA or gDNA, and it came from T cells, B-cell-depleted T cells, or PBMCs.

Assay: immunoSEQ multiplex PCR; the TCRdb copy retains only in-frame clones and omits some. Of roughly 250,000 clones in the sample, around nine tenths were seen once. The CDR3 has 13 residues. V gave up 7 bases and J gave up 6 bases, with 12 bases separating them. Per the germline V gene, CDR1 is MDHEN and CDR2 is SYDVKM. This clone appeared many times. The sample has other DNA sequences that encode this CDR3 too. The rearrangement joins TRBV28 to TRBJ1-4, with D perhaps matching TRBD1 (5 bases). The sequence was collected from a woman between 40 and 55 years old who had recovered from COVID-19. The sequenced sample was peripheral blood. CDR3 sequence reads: CASTVGGDEKLFF. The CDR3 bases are TGTGCCAGCACCGTAGGAGGGGATGAAAAACTGTTTTTT.